The 16 T cell receptor beta chains listed next were all sequenced from one sample in a study of metastatic and nonmetastatic thyroid tumors. Ahead of thyroid surgery, no patient had received treatment of any kind. TCRdb re-processed the PCR reads through MiXCR. The table lists about 16,000 clones, roughly 29% of them singletons. The specimen was blood. These receptors all come from a female donor with papillary thyroid cancer or a benign thyroid nodule (not recorded which). Some clones in this sample may be carry-over from other donors' samples.

This clone was recorded a few times. The chain combines TRBV20-1 with TRBJ2-1; D may match TRBD1 or TRBD2 (5 bases each). The CDR3 runs 14 residues. V lost 0 bases, J lost 4 bases, and 10 bases lay in between. Germline CDR1 reads DFQATT; CDR2 reads SNEGSKA (reference sequence). CDR3 in DNA: TGCAGTGCTAGAGAGTCCGGGGCGTACAATGAGCAGTTCTTC. Its protein is CSARESGAYNEQFF.

This clone has more than one count but fewer than ten. DNA of the CDR3: TGTGCCATCAGTGACGGGTCCGGGGGCGGTGGAAACACCATATATTTT. As protein: CAISDGSGGGGNTIYF. The chain couples TRBV10-3 to TRBJ1-3; tentatively, D is TRBD1 (6 bases). The CDR3 length is 16 residues. V shed 3 bases and J shed 3 bases, with 15 bases lying between them. Germline V gives CDR1 ENHRY, CDR2 SYGVKD.

This clone is deemed medium-sized. The V and J genes are TRBV24-1 and TRBJ1-5, with D possibly matching TRBD1 (5 bases). From germline, CDR1 is KGHDR and CDR2 SFDVKD. V lost 8 bases and J lost 0, with 19 bases in between. This CDR3 contains 17 residues. The CDR3, as DNA: TGTGCCACCACCGATACATTTGGGGGGTATAGCAATCAGCCCCAGCATTTT. This encodes CATTDTFGGYSNQPQHF.

By sample share, this clone is medium-sized. This chain links TRBV20-1 with TRBJ2-7; D not resolved. The CDR3 consists of 13 residues. Germline V lookup: CDR1 DFQATT, CDR2 SNEGSKA (reference sequence). V was shortened by 1 base and J by 0 bases, with 7 bases between the two germline ends. The CDR3 DNA follows: TGCAGTGCTAGAGTACTAAGCTCCTACGAGCAGTACTTC. It specifies CSARVLSSYEQYF.

The chain couples TRBV27 to TRBJ2-1; 9 bases align to TRBD1. Unmatched junction bases numbered 5, after V lost 6 bases and J lost 2 bases. This CDR3 has 15 amino acids. The germline V gene encodes CDR1 MNHEY and CDR2 SMNVEV (reference sequence). The CDR3 loop reads CASSRDRGAYNEQFF. The CDR3 DNA is TGTGCCAGCAGCCGCGACAGGGGGGCCTACAATGAGCAGTTCTTC.

V usage is TRBV20-1 and J usage is TRBJ1-2; 8 bases map to TRBD1. CDR1 is DFQATT, CDR2 SNEGSKA, per germline (reference sequence). The CDR3 has 14 residues. V lost 6 bases and J lost 6; bases outside the gene matches: 12. CDR3 in DNA: TGCAGTGCCCCAATTTCAGGGGGCGGGGATGGCTACACCTTC. Protein product: CSAPISGGGDGYTF.

Sample share makes this clone medium-sized. J is TRBJ2-7 and V is TRBV20-1, with TRBD2 identical over 8 bases. Germline trimming cut 5 bases from V and 4 bases from J; bases unmatched to any gene: 7. CDR3 size: 13 residues. Germline V gene data show CDR1 as DFQATT and CDR2 as SNEGSKA (reference sequence). The CDR3 DNA reads as TGCAGTGCTCTCGGCACTAGCGGATACGAGCAGTACTTC. Residues: CSALGTSGYEQYF.

This clone was picked up many times. The chain uses TRBV6-2 or TRBV6-3 and TRBJ2-5; D remains ambiguous. The V and J ends lost 4 bases and 5 bases respectively, with 11 bases between them. The CDR3 consists of 13 residues. Germline V gene lookup returns CDR1 MNHEY and CDR2 SVGEGT. The CDR3 DNA reads as TGTGCCAGCAGTTTTACCGAGAGGGAGACCCAGTACTTC. Protein product: CASSFTERETQYF.

By proportion, this clone is medium-sized. The chain joins TRBV20-1 to TRBJ2-1; 8 bases are a match to TRBD2. After removal of 3 bases from V and 6 bases from J, the junction contained 10 bases not matched to a gene. The CDR3 spans 15 residues. Germline V gene data show CDR1 as DFQATT and CDR2 as SNEGSKA (reference sequence). The CDR3 region has the DNA TGCAGTGCTAGTACCGCCAGCGGGGGATCCAATGAGCAGTTCTTC. Translation: CSASTASGGSNEQFF.

This clone was observed at least ten times. The rearrangement uses TRBV5-8 and TRBJ1-2; no clear D. The CDR3 contains 16 residues. V lost 0 bases to trimming and J lost 1 base, with 13 bases between them. Per the germline V gene, CDR1 is SGHTS and CDR2 is YDEGEE. CDR3: CASSLVGPDHNYGYTF. The CDR3 bases are TGTGCCAGCAGCTTGGTGGGTCCGGACCATAACTATGGCTACACCTTC.

The chain couples TRBV5-1 to TRBJ2-7, with TRBD1 matching over 8 bases. CDR3 length equals 14 residues. The V and J ends lost 0 bases and 3 bases, in that order; junction bases with no gene match: 2. The germline gives CDR1 SGHRS, CDR2 YFSETQ. CDR3 protein: CASSLATGGYEQYF. For the CDR3, the DNA is TGCGCCAGCAGCTTGGCCACAGGGGGCTACGAGCAGTACTTC.

This clone is deemed medium-sized. This chain joins TRBV4-3 and TRBJ2-7, with D maybe TRBD2 (5 bases). CDR3 length: 15 residues. The V gene's germline CDR1 is LGHNA and CDR2 YSLEER. V was clipped by 3 bases and J by 2 bases, with 14 bases between them. The CDR3 sequence: CASSQGASTTYEQYF. The CDR3 region has the DNA TGCGCCAGCAGCCAGGGAGCATCTACTACCTACGAGCAGTACTTC.

This clone was seen ten or more times. The chain carries TRBV2 and TRBJ2-5; TRBD1 agrees at 10 bases. CDR3 length: 17 amino acids. The germline gives CDR1 SNHLY, CDR2 FYNNEI. The V segment lost 3 bases and the J segment 2 bases; nucleotides outside the gene matches: 9. DNA for the CDR3: TGTGCCAGCAGTGATGTAGGGGGACAGGGGATTCAAGAGACCCAGTACTTC. Its translation is CASSDVGGQGIQETQYF.

By its share, this clone is medium-sized. The rearrangement uses TRBV6-1 and TRBJ1-1; D gene uncertain. CDR1 and CDR2 from the germline V gene are MNHNS and SASEGT. The CDR3 is made up of 14 amino acids. Deletions cut 6 bases from V and 4 bases from J, with 15 bases between. CDR3 DNA: TGTGCCAGCAGCCGCCAGGAGGGTTCCACTGAAGCTTTCTTT. It translates to CASSRQEGSTEAFF.

By proportion, this clone is medium-sized. The rearrangement uses TRBV19 and TRBJ1-6; 7 nucleotides agree with TRBD1. This CDR3 spans 18 amino acids. Germline trimming cut 6 bases from V and 4 bases from J; bases unmatched to any gene: 15. Germline V gene lookup returns CDR1 LNHDA and CDR2 SQIVND (reference sequence). In nucleotides, the CDR3 is TGTGCCAGTAGCCCAGGGGGGCAGAAGGCAGGGTATAATTCACCCCTCCACTTT. This codes for CASSPGGQKAGYNSPLHF. Full variable domain (remainder filled in from reference TRBV19 and TRBJ1-6): DGGITQSPKYLFRKEGQNVTLSCEQNLNHDAMYWYRQDPGQGLRLIYYSQIVNDFQKGDIAEGYSVSREKKESFPLTVTSAQKNPTAFYLCASSPGGQKAGYNSPLHFGNGTRLTVT.

The V call is TRBV18, the J call TRBJ2-3; D may be TRBD2 (5 bases). Germline V gene sequence: CDR1 KGHSH, CDR2 LQKENI. The CDR3 totals 15 residues. The ends were cut back, 5 bases at V and 3 bases at J, with 15 bases in the middle. The CDR3 loop is CASSFRTRATDTQYF. The DNA for the CDR3 is TGTGCCAGCTCATTTAGGACTCGGGCGACAGATACGCAGTATTTT.